Listed below are T cell receptor beta chains from one sample, sequenced in a study of T cell changes during pregnancy in multiple sclerosis. The table came from immunoSEQ multiplex PCR; TCRdb's copy has only in-frame clones and leaves some out. The sample gives roughly 57,000 clones, approximately 94% of which show up once; 2.5% to 3% is in the top ten. The sample in question was CD8+ T cells from peripheral blood mononuclear cells, obtained after pregnancy. All receptors come from a female donor with multiple sclerosis, enrolled in a pregnancy study. Both conserved end residues are part of each CDR3. The D gene is left open where the match is weak. Only some rows state a clone size, as once, few, many or a class for expanded clones.

j_call clone_size v_call d_call cdr3_nt cdr3_aa
TRBJ2-7 . TRBV5-1 . TGCGCCAGCGGAGGGGGGGCCTACGAGCAGTACTTC CASGGGAYEQYF
TRBJ2-7 . TRBV7-9 . TGTGCCAGCAGCTTCAACGCTAGCCTTTCCACCTACGAGCAGTACTTC CASSFNASLSTYEQYF
TRBJ2-1 . TRBV19 TRBD2 TGTGCCAGTGCCCTTTCCTACAGCGGGAGCTCCTACAATGAGCAGTTCTTC CASALSYSGSSYNEQFF
TRBJ2-6 . TRBV21-1 . TGTGCCAGCAGCATGTCCCGGGACAGGGATGGGGCCAACGTCCTGACTTTC CASSMSRDRDGANVLTF
TRBJ2-7 . TRBV4-1 . TGCGCCAGCAGCCATGACAGTTTCTACGAGCAGTACTTC CASSHDSFYEQYF
TRBJ2-1 . TRBV7-9 . TGTGCCAGCAGCCAGCCCGGGACAAGCCACAATGAGCAGTTCTTC CASSQPGTSHNEQFF
TRBJ2-7 . TRBV2 . TGTGCCAGCAGCGAGCAGGGAATGGTCCCCTACGAGCAGTACTTC CASSEQGMVPYEQYF
TRBJ2-1 . TRBV19 . TGTGCCAGTAGTCCTGGACATAATGAGCAGTTCTTC CASSPGHNEQFF
TRBJ1-1 . TRBV19 TRBD1 TGTGCCAGTAGTATGGGGACAGTGAACACTGAAGCTTTCTTT CASSMGTVNTEAFF
TRBJ2-7 . TRBV11-2 TRBD2 TGTGCCAGCAGCTTAGTGTCCGGGACTAGCGGGAACATCGCCTACGAGCAGTACTTC CASSLVSGTSGNIAYEQYF
TRBJ1-1 . TRBV11-2 . TGTGCCAGCAGCAGGACAGAGAACACTGAAGCTTTCTTT CASSRTENTEAFF
TRBJ2-5 . TRBV19 . TGTGCCAGTAGTTCCAGGGTGGAGGAGACCCAGTACTTC CASSSRVEETQYF
TRBJ2-1 few TRBV15 TRBD1 TGTGCCACCAGCCCAGGACAGGGGGACTACAATGAGCAGTTCTTC CATSPGQGDYNEQFF
TRBJ2-7 . TRBV6-5 TRBD2 TGTGCCAGCAGTTACTCGAGAATGGCGGGAGAAAACCGGCAGTACTTC CASSYSRMAGENRQYF
TRBJ1-3 . TRBV5-1 TRBD1 TGCGCCAGCGTAAGCACAGGGGGGGCCGGAAACACCATATATTTT CASVSTGGAGNTIYF
TRBJ1-1 . TRBV5-6 TRBD1 TGTGCCAGCAGCTTCGGTCAGGGGGGCACTGAAGCTTTCTTT CASSFGQGGTEAFF
TRBJ2-1 . TRBV28 TRBD1 TGTGCCAGCAGTTTAGGACTGACAGGGCCGAGCTACAATGAGCAGTTCTTC CASSLGLTGPSYNEQFF
TRBJ2-3 once TRBV7-3 TRBD2 TGTGCCAGCAGCCCACTAGCGGGAGGGCCGGATACGCAGTATTTT CASSPLAGGPDTQYF
TRBJ2-5 . TRBV21-1 . TGTGCCAGCAAGGGGGATGATGAGACCCAGTACTTC CASKGDDETQYF
TRBJ2-7 . TRBV14 . TGTGCCAGCAGCCAAGACACTAGGAGCTACGAGCAGTACTTC CASSQDTRSYEQYF
TRBJ1-1 . TRBV11-2 . TGTGCCAGCAGCTTATACAAGAACACTGAAGCTTTCTTT CASSLYKNTEAFF
TRBJ2-7 . TRBV9 TRBD1 TGTGCCAGCAGCGCCCTCGGGACAGCGTCCTACGAGCAGTACTTC CASSALGTASYEQYF
TRBJ1-1 . TRBV7-8 . TGTGCCAGCAGCTTAGCCCTGAGACAGAAACACACTGAAGCTTTCTTT CASSLALRQKHTEAFF
TRBJ2-3 . TRBV6-5 . TGTGCCAGCAGTTTGGCAGGGGAGCCAGATACGCAGTATTTT CASSLAGEPDTQYF
TRBJ2-7 once TRBV6-5 . TGTGCCAGCAGTTACTCGCAAGCCACTACCTACGAGCAGTACTTC CASSYSQATTYEQYF
TRBJ1-1 . TRBV28 . TGTGCCAGCAGTTTATCAAGGGGACTAGCTTTCTTT CASSLSRGLAFF
TRBJ1-1 . TRBV7-9 . TGTGCCAGCAGCTTAGATTCAGGGGCTGAAGCTTTCTTT CASSLDSGAEAFF
TRBJ2-7 . TRBV27 TRBD2 TGTGCCAGCAGTCCCAGCCCTCTTGCGGGGGGCTCCTACGAGCAGTACTTC CASSPSPLAGGSYEQYF
TRBJ2-7 . TRBV10-1 TRBD2 TGCGCCAGCAGTGAGGGACTAGCGGGAGGGGAGCAGTACTTC CASSEGLAGGEQYF
TRBJ2-2 . TRBV7-9 TRBD1 TGTGCCAGCACCTCCCGGACAGGGTATAACGGGGAGCTGTTTTTT CASTSRTGYNGELFF
TRBJ1-2 . TRBV30 . TGTGCCTGGAGCGTGACAGGAGGTTCCGGCTACACCTTC CAWSVTGGSGYTF
TRBJ2-1 . TRBV27 . TGTGCCAGCAGTTTGCTAGGGGGTGAGCAGTTCTTC CASSLLGGEQFF
TRBJ2-7 . TRBV5-4 TRBD1 TGTGCCAGCAGCGATAGGGGGCGACGGCGTGGAGACGAGCAGTACTTC CASSDRGRRRGDEQYF
TRBJ2-4 . TRBV21-1 . TGTGCCAGCAGCAAGCGAGGGAGAGCCCCTAACATTCAGTACTTC CASSKRGRAPNIQYF
TRBJ2-5 . TRBV7-9 TRBD2 TGTGCCAGCAGCTTAGCGGTGGGAGGACTAGCAGAGACCCAGTACTTC CASSLAVGGLAETQYF
TRBJ2-3 . TRBV9 . TGTGCCAGCAGCGGGACAGAGACTAGCACAGATACGCAGTATTTT CASSGTETSTDTQYF
TRBJ2-2 . TRBV10-1 . TGCGCCAGCAGTGACCCAGGGGCGAACACCGGGGAGCTGTTTTTT CASSDPGANTGELFF
TRBJ1-1 . TRBV5-1 TRBD1 TGCGCCAGCAGCTTACGGACAGGGGGGGTTGAAGCTTTCTTT CASSLRTGGVEAFF
TRBJ2-7 . TRBV4-1 TRBD2 TGCGCCAGCAGCCTGACTAGCGGGAGTTCCGAGCAGTACTTC CASSLTSGSSEQYF
TRBJ2-5 . TRBV7-9 TRBD2 TGTGCCAGCAGCTTAGAAACGGGACTAGCGGGAGAGAGTGAGACCCAGTACTTC CASSLETGLAGESETQYF
TRBJ2-7 . TRBV6-1 TRBD1 TGTGCCAGCTCCGGGACAGGCGACGACGAGCAGTACTTC CASSGTGDDEQYF